The subject of this entry is one T cell receptor (beta chain). What it recognizes is unknown. These data belong to a study of identical twins. The study's findings and limits: Excess low generation probability was seen in twin-shared out-of-frame alpha sequences.

Each CDR3 protein gets one entry after TCRdb re-called the 5' RACE reads with MiXCR. This sample has hundreds of thousands of distinct CDR3 sequences, with about 18% found just once. Germline assignment: CDR1 SQVTM and CDR2 ANQGSEA. This CDR3 region has 12 residues. Trimming removed 8 bases at V and 0 bases at J, with 11 bases between. In addition, the sample was reused for a study of T cells expressing NK-cell markers. Per that paper: HCMV seropositivity marked seven of the eight sequenced donors; one was seronegative.

The V gene is TRBV29-1, the J gene TRBJ2-7; tentatively, D is TRBD1 (5 bases). The TCR was taken from a young woman in good health. The specimen was PBMCs. CDR3 amino acids: CSTQGVSYEQYF. In nucleotides, the CDR3 is TGCAGCACTCAAGGGGTCTCCTACGAGCAGTACTTC.